The source of this T cell receptor (beta chain) is a study of PD-L1 blockade in urothelial cancer. For the study at large: Male patients with bladder-origin urothelial cancer numbered about nine tenths of the roughly 29. Blood was subjected to analysis at 3 weeks (second dose) and 6 weeks following treatment start.

With 4 bases clipped from V and 6 bases from J, the junction kept 9 bases outside the gene matches. The CDR3 extends over 16 amino acids. From germline, CDR1 is MNHNY and CDR2 SVGAGI (reference sequence). This clone turned up a few times. Spike-ins of synthetic TCR analog templates went into each PCR. Method: immunoSEQ multiplex PCR; TCRdb's copy keeps in-frame clones and lacks some. In the table there are about 41,000 clones, roughly 81% of which are singletons. As for time point: peripheral blood 6 weeks after treatment start. The rearrangement uses TRBV6-6 and TRBJ1-2; 12 bases line up with TRBD1. The sequence was collected from a man between 65 and 79 years old with urothelial cancer. Sequenced material: PBMCs, taken around atezolizumab (anti-PD-L1) treatment. In nucleotides, the CDR3 is TGTGCCAGCAGTTCCCGGGACAGGGGGCAGATTAATGGCTACACCTTC. This sequence encodes CASSSRDRGQINGYTF.